One and the same sample provided the 26 T cell receptor beta chains below, sequenced in a study of early T cells in non-severe SARS-CoV-2 infection. TCRdb redid the calling of the 5' RACE reads with MiXCR, one entry per CDR3 protein. This sample has about 77,000 distinct CDR3 sequences, with 9.5% to 15% found just once. The specimen comprised whole blood, sampled at baseline. The receptors originated from an adult who was a healthcare worker with PCR-confirmed SARS-CoV-2 infection or an uninfected control (not recorded which). The donor label of this sample is uncertain.

This clonotype was counted a few times. The chain recombines TRBV27 with TRBJ2-6; D not certain. The V and J ends lost 4 bases and 0 bases respectively, with 16 bases between them. This CDR3 is 18 amino acids long. Per the germline V gene, CDR1 is MNHEY and CDR2 is SMNVEV (reference sequence). DNA for the CDR3: TGTGCCAGCAGTTGGCTTGGTGTAGTCGGCTCTGGGGCCAACGTCCTGACTTTC. Translated, it gives CASSWLGVVGSGANVLTF.

The chain is built from TRBV27 and TRBJ2-1, with TRBD2 matching 12 bases. Germline V gene data show CDR1 as MNHEY and CDR2 as SMNVEV (reference sequence). There are 16 residues in the CDR3. V was pared by 4 bases and J by 2 bases, with 3 bases of the junction left unmatched. CDR3 loop: CASSSRLAGAYNEQFF. The CDR3 bases are TGTGCCAGCAGTTCCCGACTAGCGGGGGCCTACAATGAGCAGTTCTTC.

This clonotype occurred a few times. The V gene is TRBV13, the J gene TRBJ2-7; 8 bases line up with TRBD2. J gave up 2 bases and V 4 bases, and 7 bases lay outside the gene matches. The germline CDR1 and CDR2 sequences are PRHDT and FYEKMQ (reference sequence). The CDR3 is 15 residues long. Here the CDR3 DNA reads TGTGCCAGCAGCTCTCAACTAGCGGTGACCTACGAGCAGTACTTC. Amino acid sequence: CASSSQLAVTYEQYF.

This clonotype has at least ten counts. The chain is built from TRBV12-3 or TRBV12-4 and TRBJ2-4; D is perhaps TRBD1 (6 bases). Between the trimmed V and J ends, which lost 11 bases and 5 bases, there was a span of 16 bases. This CDR3 is 13 amino acids long. The CDR3 DNA reads TGTGCCTCCGGACAGAGGGGACAAAACATTCAGTACTTC. Its protein is CASGQRGQNIQYF.

This clonotype was observed a few times. The chain couples TRBV2 to TRBJ2-7; D is possibly TRBD2 (7 bases). The V and J ends lost 6 bases and 5 bases respectively, with 23 bases between them. The CDR3 loop spans 16 amino acids. The germline gives CDR1 SNHLY, CDR2 FYNNEI. CDR3 nucleotide sequence: TGTGCCAGCAGCCGATCGGGGAGGGGGGGACCGCACGAGCAGTACTTC. It codes for CASSRSGRGGPHEQYF.

This clonotype was seen repeatedly, ten times or more. This chain uses TRBV7-6 with TRBJ1-1, with D perhaps TRBD1 (5 bases). Germline V gene data show CDR1 as SGHVS and CDR2 as FNYEAQ. The CDR3 has 12 residues. Trimming took 5 bases from V and 4 from J, leaving 8 bases between them. The CDR3 loop is CASSPGFTEAFF. CDR3 sequence (DNA): TGTGCCAGCAGCCCAGGGTTCACTGAAGCTTTCTTT.

The genes are TRBV2 and TRBJ1-1, with D uncertain. The ends were cut back, 4 bases at V and 3 bases at J, with 15 bases in the middle. Germline V gives CDR1 SNHLY, CDR2 FYNNEI. The CDR3 length is 15 residues. CDR3 in DNA: TGTGCCAGCAGTGGGGAAAGAAGATGGTACACTGAAGCTTTCTTT. It codes for CASSGERRWYTEAFF.

This clonotype has ten or more counts. J is TRBJ2-3 and V is TRBV29-1, with 7 bases that match TRBD1. The CDR3 spans 14 residues. Trimming at V came to 2 bases and at J to 3 bases, leaving 5 bases not matched to a gene. CDR1 and CDR2 from the germline V gene are SQVTM and ANQGSEA. CDR3 amino acids: CSVEKGGATDTQYF. The CDR3 DNA reads as TGCAGCGTTGAAAAAGGGGGCGCGACAGATACGCAGTATTTT.

This rearrangement joins TRBV4-3 to TRBJ2-5, with 9 bases identical to TRBD1. The CDR3 loop spans 16 amino acids. The germline CDR1 and CDR2 sequences are LGHNA and YSLEER. V lost 2 bases, J lost 4 bases, and 8 bases stayed unmatched. The CDR3 DNA is TGCGCCAGCAGCCAAATCTCCGGGACAGGGTCAGAGACCCAGTACTTC. This encodes CASSQISGTGSETQYF.

This clonotype was seen a handful of times. This CDR3 is CASSLAPGQGVREQYF. The DNA for the CDR3 is TGTGCCAGCAGCTTAGCCCCGGGACAGGGAGTAAGGGAGCAGTACTTC. V is TRBV11-2 and J is TRBJ2-7, with 9 bases that match TRBD1. The CDR3 has 16 residues. Germline lookup yields CDR1 SGHAT and CDR2 FQNNGV. Losses at the gene ends were 1 base for V and 7 bases for J; bases not matched to a gene: 11.

This clonotype showed up just once. A much larger clone lies one base from this, so it may be a read error. The chain couples TRBV25-1 to TRBJ2-2; maybe TRBD1 (6 bases). This CDR3 comprises 16 residues. Germline CDR1 and CDR2: MGHDK and SYGVNS. The CDR3 is CACSESGQPNTGELFF. The CDR3 coding sequence is TGTGCCTGCAGTGAATCTGGACAGCCGAACACCGGGGAGCTGTTTTTT.

This rearrangement joins TRBV2 to TRBJ1-6, with 7 bases that match TRBD1. The CDR3 spans 14 residues. Germline V gene sequence: CDR1 SNHLY, CDR2 FYNNEI. Losses at the gene ends were 10 bases for V and 8 bases for J; bases not matched to a gene: 11. CDR3 amino acids: CATKNRGWDSPLHF. As DNA, the CDR3 is TGTGCCACCAAAAACAGGGGATGGGATTCACCCCTCCACTTT.

This clonotype was counted ten times or more. The gene calls are TRBV30 and TRBJ1-4; 8 positions match TRBD1. This CDR3 is 15 amino acids long. Germline CDR1 GTSNPN, CDR2 SVGIG (reference sequence). The junction had 9 bases not matched to a gene; V was cut back by 1 base and J by 8 bases. CDR3 in DNA: TGTGCCTGGAGTGCAGGGGGCTTCCTTCAGGAAAAACTGTTTTTT. Protein sequence: CAWSAGGFLQEKLFF.

This clonotype has more than one count but fewer than ten. The V and J genes are TRBV20-1 and TRBJ2-7; TRBD1 agrees at 9 bases. The CDR3 runs 13 residues. Germline V gene lookup returns CDR1 DFQATT and CDR2 SNEGSKA (reference sequence). The ends lost 4 bases at V and 5 bases at J; junction bases unmatched: 6. The CDR3 sequence is CSANKGQGNEQYF. The CDR3 DNA reads TGCAGTGCTAATAAAGGACAGGGGAACGAGCAGTACTTC.

This clonotype was found a few times. The rearrangement joins TRBV6-5 to TRBJ2-7, with D hard to call. Germline CDR1 and CDR2: MNHEY and SVGAGI. V shed 2 bases and J shed 0 bases, with 8 bases lying between them. The CDR3 totals 14 residues. In DNA form, the CDR3 reads TGTGCCAGCAGTTACCGTCCAGTCTCCTACGAGCAGTACTTC. Translation: CASSYRPVSYEQYF.

The chain is built from TRBV18 and TRBJ2-5; 7 positions match TRBD1. V lost 3 bases to trimming and J lost 2 bases; unmatched junction nucleotides: 3. This CDR3 spans 14 amino acids. Germline loops: CDR1 KGHSH, CDR2 LQKENI. The CDR3 DNA reads as TGTGCCAGCTCACCGAAGACAGGGCAAGAGACCCAGTACTTC. This encodes CASSPKTGQETQYF.

This clonotype was detected ten times or more. The chain employs TRBV19 and TRBJ1-4, with a weak D call TRBD1 (6 bases). V was trimmed by 8 bases and J by 4 bases, leaving 14 bases between them. The CDR3 runs to 14 residues. Germline V CDR1 and CDR2: LNHDA, SQIVND (reference sequence). The CDR3 nucleotides read TGTGCCAGTTGTCTGGACAGTGTTAATGAAAAACTGTTTTTT. It codes for CASCLDSVNEKLFF.

The table lists this clonotype with a few counts. The J gene is TRBJ2-7, the V gene TRBV27; 7 bases are a match to TRBD1. The CDR3 totals 15 residues. The V segment lost 3 bases and the J segment 6 bases; nucleotides outside the gene matches: 11. The germline V gene encodes CDR1 MNHEY and CDR2 SMNVEV (reference sequence). Here the CDR3 reads CASSLAGGYGAEQYF. The CDR3 coding sequence is TGTGCCAGCAGTTTGGCAGGGGGTTACGGAGCCGAGCAGTACTTC.

This clonotype showed up just a few times. The chain has TRBV7-3 and TRBJ2-1, with D tentatively TRBD2 (5 bases). CDR1 SGHTA and CDR2 FQGTGA come from the germline V gene. This CDR3 is 14 amino acids long. V lost 5 bases and J 6 bases, leaving 14 bases between the germline ends. CDR3 coding DNA: TGTGCCAGCAGCAACTCCGGACTCCTCAATGAGCAGTTCTTC. Translation gives CASSNSGLLNEQFF. The variable domain in full, with the rest retrieved from reference TRBV7-3 and TRBJ2-1, is GAGVSQTPSNKVTEKGKYVELRCDPISGHTALYWYRQSLGQGPEFLIYFQGTGAADDSGLPNDRFFAVRPEGSVSTLKIQRTERGDSAVYLCASSNSGLLNEQFFGPGTRLTVL.

The CDR3 coding sequence is TGCGCCAGCAGCCAAGGTCAAGCGGGGCAATCAGATACGCAGTATTTT. As protein: CASSQGQAGQSDTQYF. The J gene is TRBJ2-3, the V gene TRBV4-3, with 7 bases lining up with TRBD2. The V segment lost 1 base and the J segment 4 bases; nucleotides outside the gene matches: 8. This CDR3 comprises 16 residues. Germline CDR1 reads LGHNA; CDR2 reads YSLEER.

The gene calls are TRBV6-1 and TRBJ2-1, with D perhaps TRBD1 (5 bases). The ends were cut back, 4 bases at V and 3 bases at J, with 7 bases in the middle. The CDR3 consists of 13 residues. CDR1 and CDR2 from the germline V gene are MNHNS and SASEGT. This chain's CDR3 is CASSGTYYNEQFF. The DNA of the CDR3 is TGTGCCAGCAGTGGGACATACTACAATGAGCAGTTCTTC.

The genes are TRBV7-8 and TRBJ1-1; a weak D match, TRBD1 (5 bases). The CDR3 is 15 amino acids. Germline CDR1 and CDR2: SGHVS and FQNEAQ. V lost 5 bases, J lost 7 bases, and 20 bases lay in between. The CDR3 reads CASSPRRGRPIEAFF. The CDR3, as DNA: TGTGCCAGCAGCCCCCGTAGGGGAAGACCAATTGAAGCTTTCTTT.

This clonotype was seen only a few times. The V call is TRBV20-1, the J call TRBJ1-1; D remains ambiguous. Per germline, CDR1 DFQATT and CDR2 SNEGSKA (reference sequence). This CDR3 has 10 residues. The CDR3 DNA is TGCAGCCCCGGCGGCACTGAAGCTTTCTTT. This encodes CSPGGTEAFF.

The sample holds many counts of this clonotype. The chain joins TRBV6-5 to TRBJ2-1; 9 bases fit TRBD1. Trimming cost V 6 bases and J 7 bases; bases outside gene matches: 16. CDR3 length equals 17 residues. Germline V lookup: CDR1 MNHEY, CDR2 SVGAGI. CDR3 residues: CASRRTGARRPTNEQFF. CDR3 coding DNA: TGTGCCAGCAGGCGGACAGGGGCCCGTCGCCCGACAAATGAGCAGTTCTTC.

In this sample, this clonotype turned up a few times. J is TRBJ1-2 and V is TRBV4-1; D is possibly TRBD1 (6 bases). The CDR3 covers 14 residues. Trimming removed 0 bases from V and 4 bases from J, with 9 bases in between. Germline CDR1 MGHRA, CDR2 YSYEKL. CDR3 in DNA: TGCGCCAGCAGCCAAGACAGGGGTTCCTATGGCTACACCTTC. Protein sequence: CASSQDRGSYGYTF.

This rearrangement joins TRBV4-2 to TRBJ2-6, with D possibly matching TRBD1 (5 bases). The CDR3 spans 14 residues. The germline CDR1 and CDR2 sequences are LGHNA and YNFKEQ. V dropped 0 bases and J dropped 14 bases, with 14 bases sitting between them. As DNA, the CDR3 is TGTGCCAGCAGCCAAGATAACCGACAGAGGCTCCTGACTTTC. Its translation: CASSQDNRQRLLTF.